This is a list of T cell receptor beta chains from one sample in a study of T-cell reconstitution after alpha-beta-depleted transplantation in children. Via MiXCR, TCRdb re-called the PCR reads, giving one row per CDR3 protein. The sample lists under 300,000 distinct CDR3 sequences; about 9.9% were seen once. Sequenced here: peripheral blood, sampled 180 days after TCRalphabeta/CD19-depleted stem cell transplant. These receptors all stem from a male patient aged 2-15 years who had a stem cell transplant for chronic granulomatous disease, so the T cells may come from the graft donor. The CDR3 runs from the conserved cysteine through the conserved F or W. A D gene is named only where the DNA matches it firmly. Size is omitted from some rows. Given values are once, few, many or a class for expanded clones.

J gene | CDR3 length | V gene | clone size | D gene | CDR3 DNA | CDR3 protein
TRBJ2-7 | 13 | TRBV7-8 | many | TRBD1 | TGTGCCAGCAGCATAAGACAGGGCTACGAGCAGTACTTC | CASSIRQGYEQYF
TRBJ2-7 | 15 | TRBV18 | few | TRBD1 | TGTGCCAGCTCACCACCAGGGACAGGGGCCTACGAGCAGTACTTC | CASSPPGTGAYEQYF
TRBJ2-1 | 16 | TRBV4-3 | few | NA | TGCGCCAGCAGCCCAGCTTGGGGGAGCTCCTACAATGAGCAGTTCTTC | CASSPAWGSSYNEQFF
TRBJ2-5 | 14 | TRBV12-3/TRBV12-4 | many | NA | TGTGCCAGCAGCGGGATGGAGGGGCACGAGACCCAGTACTTC | CASSGMEGHETQYF
TRBJ1-1 | 17 | TRBV5-1 | many | NA | TGCGCCAGCAGCTTGGGGCTATTTGGCACCTCGAACACTGAAGCTTTCTTT | CASSLGLFGTSNTEAFF
TRBJ2-7 | 14 | TRBV29-1 | many | TRBD2 | TGCAGCGTGAGCCAAGCGGGGGTCGCCTACGAGCAGTACTTC | CSVSQAGVAYEQYF
TRBJ2-1 | 15 | TRBV18 | many | TRBD1 | TGTGCCAGCTGGGGGACAGGGCCATCCTACAATGAGCAGTTCTTC | CASWGTGPSYNEQFF
TRBJ2-5 | 16 | TRBV5-1 | many | NA | TGCGCCAGCAGCTTGGTTCCGTCGGGACTCCAAGAGACCCAGTACTTC | CASSLVPSGLQETQYF
TRBJ2-5 | 16 | TRBV29-1 | NA | TRBD1 | TGCAGCGTTGAAAGTTCGGGCAGGGGGCTGGGCGAGACCCAGTACTTC | CSVESSGRGLGETQYF
TRBJ2-6 | 14 | TRBV5-1 | many | NA | TGCGCCAGCAGCTTGTCGACTGGGGCCAACGTCCTGACTTTC | CASSLSTGANVLTF
TRBJ2-7 | 18 | TRBV7-7 | many | NA | TGTGCCAGCAGCCCGAAAGGGGTCCCACTAGCAACGTCCTACGAGCAGTACTTC | CASSPKGVPLATSYEQYF
TRBJ1-5 | 17 | TRBV7-9 | few | NA | TGTGCCAGCAGCTTTGGCCAGGGCGAATTTAACAATCAGCCCCAGCATTTT | CASSFGQGEFNNQPQHF
TRBJ1-2 | 11 | TRBV29-1 | many | NA | TGCAGCGTTGAGGTGATTTATGGCTACACCTTC | CSVEVIYGYTF
TRBJ2-1 | 16 | TRBV7-6 | many | TRBD2 | TGTGCCAGCAGCCACGGACTAGCGAAAGGCTACAATGAGCAGTTCTTC | CASSHGLAKGYNEQFF
TRBJ1-1 | 10 | TRBV29-1 | many | NA | TGCAGCGCTTCCCAACTTGAAGCTTTCTTT | CSASQLEAFF
TRBJ2-7 | 13 | TRBV7-2 | many | NA | TGTGCCAGCAGCTTAGGGAACAACTACGAGCAGTACTTC | CASSLGNNYEQYF
TRBJ2-3 | 11 | TRBV7-9 | many | NA | TGTGCCGATATTAGCACAGATACGCAGTATTTT | CADISTDTQYF